These T cell receptor beta chains were read from a single sample in a study of shared clonotypes between healthy human individuals. Repertoires were generated with immunoSEQ multiplex PCR, while TCRdb's copy carries only in-frame clones and drops some. Seen here are roughly 2 million clones, approximately 96% observed once, and the top ten hold roughly 0.13%. Sequencing was performed on naive CD4+ T cells sorted from blood. These TCRs come from a man between 18 and 29 years old in good health. CDR3s include the opening cysteine and the closing phenylalanine or tryptophan. D genes are given only for firm matches. Expanded clones get a size class; other rows say once, few or many, or leave the size out.

TRBV5-1	.	.	TRBJ1-2	TGCGCCAGCAGCCGTGGGGAATTTGGCTACACCTTC	CASSRGEFGYTF
TRBV6-6	TRBD1	.	TRBJ2-3	TGTGCCAGCAGTTCCCGGACAGGGGGCACAGATACGCAGTATTTT	CASSSRTGGTDTQYF
TRBV7-9	TRBD2	.	TRBJ2-1	TGTGCCAGCAGCTCTCGGACTAGCGGGGGGGCTGATTACAATGAGCAGTTCTTC	CASSSRTSGGADYNEQFF
TRBV10-2	.	.	TRBJ1-2	TGCGCCAGCAGTGAGTCCGGGGCCTATGGCTACACCTTC	CASSESGAYGYTF
TRBV19	TRBD2	.	TRBJ2-2	TGTGCCAGTAGTAGCAGACTAGCGGGGGCCACGAACACCGGGGAGCTGTTTTTT	CASSSRLAGATNTGELFF
TRBV7-9	.	.	TRBJ1-2	TGTGCCAGCAGCTTACCGGACAGTTCGGGATATGGCTACACCTTC	CASSLPDSSGYGYTF
TRBV6-1	.	once	TRBJ2-2	TGTGCCAGCACCCAGGGGACGGGCACCGGGGAGCTGTTTTTT	CASTQGTGTGELFF
TRBV11-2	.	.	TRBJ2-1	TGTGCCAGCAGCTTAGCTTGGGGGACTTCTAAAAACTCCTACAATGAGCAGTTCTTC	CASSLAWGTSKNSYNEQFF
TRBV2	.	.	TRBJ2-7	TGTGCCAGCAGGGGCCAGTCCTACGAGCAGTACTTC	CASRGQSYEQYF
TRBV6-5	TRBD1	.	TRBJ1-3	TGTGCCAGCACTCAGGACAGGGCTACAAACACCATATATTTT	CASTQDRATNTIYF
TRBV11-1	.	.	TRBJ1-1	TGTGCCAGCAGCTTTGCCAGGAACACTGAAGCTTTCTTT	CASSFARNTEAFF
TRBV7-2	TRBD2	once	TRBJ2-5	TGTGCCAGCAGCGTTAGCGGGGGGCCGGAGACCCAGTACTTC	CASSVSGGPETQYF
TRBV5-1	.	.	TRBJ2-1	TGCGCCAGCAGCTTGGACGGCTCTATCGTGTACAATGAGCAGTTCTTC	CASSLDGSIVYNEQFF
TRBV7-4	.	.	TRBJ1-5	TGTGCCAGCAGCTTCCGGGCCGAAAATCAGCCCCAGCATTTT	CASSFRAENQPQHF
TRBV30	.	.	TRBJ2-7	TGTGCCTGGAGTGGCCCCGCTTACGAGCAGTACTTC	CAWSGPAYEQYF
TRBV5-1	.	.	TRBJ2-2	TGCGCCAGCCGGTCAGGGTTGGGCGGGGAGCTGTTTTTT	CASRSGLGGELFF
TRBV30	TRBD1	.	TRBJ1-4	TGTGCCTGGACCATGAACAGGGGGGTCGGTGAAAAACTGTTTTTT	CAWTMNRGVGEKLFF
TRBV7-2	.	.	TRBJ2-7	TGTGCCAGCAGCTTAGCTCAAGGGATTCCCCCGGGAGAGCAGTACTTC	CASSLAQGIPPGEQYF
TRBV6-5	.	once	TRBJ2-2	TGTGCCAGCAGTGCCTACCCTGGGTCCGGGGAGCTGTTTTTT	CASSAYPGSGELFF
TRBV4-3	.	once	TRBJ2-7	TGCGCCAGCAGCCAAGCGAACGGGAGAGTGGGGGAGCAGTACTTC	CASSQANGRVGEQYF
TRBV30	.	.	TRBJ2-7	TGTGCCTGGAGCCGGGACTCACTTCTCTACGAGCAGTACTTC	CAWSRDSLLYEQYF
TRBV30	.	.	TRBJ2-2	TGTGCCTGGAGCCGGTTGAACACCGGGGAGCTGTTTTTT	CAWSRLNTGELFF
TRBV6-6	TRBD1	.	TRBJ1-6	TGTGCCAGCAGTTCGGGACAGATTAATTCACCCCTCCACTTT	CASSSGQINSPLHF